This TCR beta chain was recorded in a study of PD-1 blockade in classical Hodgkin lymphoma. Regarding this clone: Its target is unknown.

Study-level results: Reports indicated that newly diagnosed patients had lower baseline TCR diversity than healthy donors did.

Trimming cost V 6 bases and J 4 bases, with 17 bases left between them. This CDR3 comprises 15 residues. The germline V gene encodes CDR1 SGHRS and CDR2 YFSETQ. Profiling relied on immunoSEQ multiplex PCR, and the TCRdb table lists in-frame clones only, not all of them. This sample yields over 60,000 clones, of which 85% to 95% are seen a single time; about 2.5% belongs to the top ten. Time point meaning: newly diagnosed, previously untreated cHL patient sample. Untreated, newly diagnosed classical Hodgkin lymphoma PBMCs were used for comparison. This receptor was obtained from a human donor with classical Hodgkin lymphoma. The specimen was peripheral blood mononuclear cells (PBMCs). The chain is built from TRBV5-1 and TRBJ1-3, with D unresolved. In DNA, the CDR3 is TGCGCCAGCAAGGCCCCTGGGAGGTCCGGAAACACCATATATTTT. Its protein is CASKAPGRSGNTIYF.